A single sample gave rise to the 9 T cell receptor beta chains below, sequenced in a study of blood T cell repertoires in COVID-19. Sequencing was performed with immunoSEQ multiplex PCR; in TCRdb, only in-frame clones are kept and a portion is missing. This table holds approximately 300,000 clones, around 89% found once. Sequencing used peripheral blood. These receptors all come from a man aged 35 to 55 with acute or convalescent COVID-19.

CDR3 amino acids: CASSLVEPEAFF. CDR3 DNA: TGTGCCAGCAGCTTAGTAGAACCTGAAGCTTTCTTT. The genes are TRBV11-2 and TRBJ1-1; D not certain. The germline gives CDR1 SGHAT, CDR2 FQNNGV. The V end lost 1 base, the J end lost 6 bases, and 6 bases lay between the germline ends. CDR3 length equals 12 residues.

The chain has TRBV10-2 and TRBJ1-6; D might be TRBD1 (5 bases). Germline loops: CDR1 WSHSY, CDR2 SAAADI. V lost 0 bases, J lost 18 bases, and 12 bases lay in between. CDR3 length: 12 residues. This chain's CDR3 is CASSESHRRYHF. In nucleotides, the CDR3 is TGCGCCAGCAGTGAGTCCCACAGGAGATACCACTTT.

The rearrangement joins TRBV5-4 to TRBJ2-1; 11 bases map to TRBD2. This CDR3 comprises 16 residues. After removal of 4 bases from V and 2 bases from J, the junction contained 5 bases not matched to a gene. CDR1 and CDR2 from the germline V gene are SGHNT and YYREEE (reference sequence). For the CDR3, the DNA is TGTGCCAGCAGCGTAAATAGCGGGGGGGCCTACAATGAGCAGTTCTTC. Protein: CASSVNSGGAYNEQFF.

The chain joins TRBV6-5 to TRBJ1-3; D remains ambiguous. V lost 7 bases, J lost 2 bases, and 9 bases lay in between. CDR1 and CDR2 from the germline V gene are MNHEY and SVGAGI. The CDR3 sequence is 13 residues long. CDR3 sequence reads: CASIWGAGNTIYF. The CDR3 coding sequence is TGTGCCAGCATTTGGGGAGCTGGAAACACCATATATTTT.

The chain couples TRBV3-1 (or the pseudogene TRBV3-2) to TRBJ2-7; 8 bases map to TRBD1. This CDR3 has 16 residues. After removal of 0 bases from V and 4 bases from J, the junction contained 8 bases not matched to a gene. Germline V gene data show CDR1 as LGHDT and CDR2 as YNNKEL (reference sequence). The CDR3 is CASSQDMGQATYEQYF. CDR3 in DNA: TGTGCCAGCAGCCAAGATATGGGACAGGCGACTTACGAGCAGTACTTC.

This chain joins TRBV9 and TRBJ2-2; tentative D call: TRBD2 (5 bases). Germline V gives CDR1 SGDLS, CDR2 YYNGEE. The CDR3 runs to 14 residues. V lost 0 bases to trimming and J lost 7 bases, with 10 bases between them. The CDR3 DNA is TGTGCCAGCAGCGTAGGAGGAGGCGGCGGGGAGCTGTTTTTT. This sequence encodes CASSVGGGGGELFF.

CDR3 coding DNA: TGTGCCAGTAGCATCGGGGCAGGGGGCACTGAAGCTTTCTTT. As protein: CASSIGAGGTEAFF. This chain joins TRBV19 and TRBJ1-1, with 7 bases lining up with TRBD1. Germline CDR1 LNHDA, CDR2 SQIVND (reference sequence). CDR3 length: 14 amino acids. V dropped 6 bases and J dropped 4; count of bases not matched to a gene: 8.

The rearrangement joins TRBV5-4 to TRBJ1-2; 8 bases fit TRBD1. This CDR3 has 14 residues. Germline CDR1 SGHNT, CDR2 YYREEE (reference sequence). The junction had 6 bases not matched to a gene; V was cut back by 0 bases and J by 8 bases. CDR3 in DNA: TGTGCCAGCAGCTTGGGGGACAGGCTCGGAGGCTACACCTTC. Translating it yields CASSLGDRLGGYTF.

In this sample, this clone turned up once. V is TRBV2 and J is TRBJ1-2; D perhaps matches TRBD1 (5 bases). Germline assignment: CDR1 SNHLY and CDR2 FYNNEI. The CDR3 totals 13 residues. V lost 8 bases and J 1 base, leaving 11 bases between the germline ends. The CDR3 sequence: CASFYQGNYGYTF. CDR3 bases: TGTGCCAGCTTCTATCAGGGTAACTATGGCTACACCTTC.